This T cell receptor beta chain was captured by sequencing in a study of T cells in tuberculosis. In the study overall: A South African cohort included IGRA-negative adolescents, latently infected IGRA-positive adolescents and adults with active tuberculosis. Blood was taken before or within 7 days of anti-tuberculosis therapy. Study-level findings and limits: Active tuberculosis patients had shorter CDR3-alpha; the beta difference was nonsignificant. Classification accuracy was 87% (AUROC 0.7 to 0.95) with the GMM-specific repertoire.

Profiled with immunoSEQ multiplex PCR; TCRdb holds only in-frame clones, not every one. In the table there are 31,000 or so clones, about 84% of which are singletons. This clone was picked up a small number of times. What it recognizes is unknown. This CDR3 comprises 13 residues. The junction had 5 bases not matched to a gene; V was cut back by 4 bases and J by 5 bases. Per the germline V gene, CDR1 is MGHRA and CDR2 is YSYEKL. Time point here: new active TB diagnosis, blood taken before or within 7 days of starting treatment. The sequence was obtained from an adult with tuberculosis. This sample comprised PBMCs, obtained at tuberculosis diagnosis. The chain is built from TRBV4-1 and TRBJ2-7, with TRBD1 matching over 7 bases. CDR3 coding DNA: TGCGCCAGCAGCCCCGACAGGGCGGACGAGCAGTACTTC. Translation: CASSPDRADEQYF.